What follows are 10 T cell receptor beta chains derived from one specimen sequenced in a study of cytomegalovirus exposure and HLA in healthy donors. The protocol was immunoSEQ multiplex PCR, while the TCRdb copy is restricted to in-frame clones and leaves out a portion. The table records about 73,000 clones, approximately 95% of them present only once. Sequencing was done on a sample of PBMCs. The receptors derive from a young man in good health and CMV-seronegative.

The rearrangement links TRBV6-1 to TRBJ1-5; D is perhaps TRBD1 (5 bases). CDR1 and CDR2 (germline): MNHNS, SASEGT. Deletions cut 4 bases from V and 7 bases from J, with 17 bases between. CDR3 length: 15 amino acids. The CDR3: CASSAHGGTGQPQHF. The CDR3 DNA reads TGTGCCAGCAGTGCACATGGAGGGACGGGACAGCCCCAGCATTTT.

The rearrangement uses TRBV7-9 and TRBJ1-1; D is uncertain. Germline V gene sequence: CDR1 SEHNR, CDR2 FQNEAQ (reference sequence). This CDR3 has 13 residues. Trimming removed 1 base from V and 4 bases from J, with 7 bases in between. The CDR3 DNA reads as TGTGCCAGCAGCTTAGAGGAGGGCACTGAAGCTTTCTTT. Protein sequence: CASSLEEGTEAFF.

V usage is TRBV29-1 and J usage is TRBJ1-4; D is possibly TRBD1 (6 bases). Germline CDR1 and CDR2: SQVTM and ANQGSEA. The CDR3 spans 13 residues. The V end lost 6 bases, the J end lost 5 bases, and 13 bases lay between the germline ends. This CDR3 reads CSVSGGANEKLFF. CDR3 coding DNA: TGCAGCGTCTCGGGGGGGGCCAATGAAAAACTGTTTTTT.

This sequence joins TRBV30 and TRBJ1-2; TRBD1 is a possible D gene (5 bases). V was clipped by 3 bases and J by 2 bases, with 10 bases between them. The CDR3 is made up of 13 amino acids. Germline CDR1 reads GTSNPN; CDR2 reads SVGIG (reference sequence). As DNA, the CDR3 is TGTGCCTGGAGGGAGGGGAGGAACTATGGCTACACCTTC. Translating it yields CAWREGRNYGYTF.

V usage is TRBV27 and J usage is TRBJ2-7; D is perhaps TRBD2 (6 bases). This CDR3 has 16 residues. V gave up 5 bases and J gave up 1 base, with 18 bases separating them. Germline V gene sequence: CDR1 MNHEY, CDR2 SMNVEV (reference sequence). The CDR3 protein is CASSTVAGRTSYEQYF. Here the CDR3 DNA reads TGTGCCAGCAGTACTGTTGCGGGACGGACATCCTACGAGCAGTACTTC.

This clone occurred once. This chain links TRBV19 with TRBJ2-7; D remains unclear. The CDR3 is 13 amino acids. Trimming took off 3 bases at V and 7 bases at J, with 13 bases between the two ends. Per the germline V gene, CDR1 is LNHDA and CDR2 is SQIVND (reference sequence). The DNA for the CDR3 is TGTGCCAGTAGTATCAGCGCCTACCGTGAGCAGTACTTC. It yields the protein CASSISAYREQYF.

The CDR3 DNA is TGCGCCAGCAGCCCGGGTAACCACAGGATGCTTACTGAAGCTTTCTTT. It specifies CASSPGNHRMLTEAFF. This rearrangement joins TRBV5-1 to TRBJ1-1, with D perhaps matching TRBD1 (5 bases). V dropped 4 bases and J dropped 5 bases, with 21 bases sitting between them. Germline CDR1 and CDR2: SGHRS and YFSETQ. The length of the CDR3 is 16 residues.

The chain combines TRBV13 with TRBJ2-3, with D perhaps matching TRBD2 (6 bases). The CDR3 length is 15 residues. Germline CDR1 reads PRHDT; CDR2 reads FYEKMQ (reference sequence). V dropped 5 bases and J dropped 1 base, with 13 bases sitting between them. This CDR3 reads CASSPLGEGTDTQYF. The CDR3 bases are TGTGCCAGCAGCCCCCTAGGGGAGGGCACAGATACGCAGTATTTT.

This chain uses TRBV10-3 with TRBJ1-3; D perhaps matches TRBD1 (6 bases). CDR1 and CDR2 (germline): ENHRY, SYGVKD. Trimming took 10 bases from V and 0 from J, leaving 16 bases between them. This CDR3 has 15 residues. DNA of the CDR3: TGTGCCAGTTCCTCAGGGGTCAGCTCTGGAAACACCATATATTTT. This gives the protein CASSSGVSSGNTIYF.

The chain employs TRBV9 and TRBJ1-3; D ambiguous. CDR1 is SGDLS, CDR2 YYNGEE, per germline. Trimming shortened V by 4 bases and J by 0 bases, and 8 bases separated the two germline ends. This CDR3 contains 14 residues. CDR3 in amino acids: CASSPLGSGNTIYF. In DNA, the CDR3 is TGTGCCAGCAGCCCCCTAGGCTCTGGAAACACCATATATTTT.